This record looks at one TCR beta chain sequence and its context. This sample was included in a study of blood T cell repertoires in COVID-19. Study information: Some COVID-19 samples were acute and others convalescent; all came from the United States, Italy and Spain. Nucleic acid was either cDNA or gDNA, and it came from T cells, B-cell-depleted T cells, or PBMCs.

Germline assignment: CDR1 MNHEY and CDR2 SMNVEV (reference sequence). This CDR3 contains 14 residues. V was pared by 6 bases and J by 7 bases, with 8 bases of the junction left unmatched. Original processing notes: Amplifying reference gene primers gave estimates of nucleated cell counts. Profiled with immunoSEQ multiplex PCR; TCRdb holds only in-frame clones, not every one. V and J calls and clone size are as listed in that table; D and trimming were resolved from the DNA. The sample holds more than 95,000 clones; 85% are singletons and the top ten take roughly 27%. The TCR was taken from a woman older than 75 with acute or convalescent COVID-19. This chain connects TRBV27 to TRBJ1-5; 8 nucleotides align to TRBD1. The sequencing input was peripheral blood. Written as DNA, the CDR3 is TGTGCCAGCAGCCGTACAGGGGGTGGGCAGCCCCAGCATTTT. This codes for CASSRTGGGQPQHF.